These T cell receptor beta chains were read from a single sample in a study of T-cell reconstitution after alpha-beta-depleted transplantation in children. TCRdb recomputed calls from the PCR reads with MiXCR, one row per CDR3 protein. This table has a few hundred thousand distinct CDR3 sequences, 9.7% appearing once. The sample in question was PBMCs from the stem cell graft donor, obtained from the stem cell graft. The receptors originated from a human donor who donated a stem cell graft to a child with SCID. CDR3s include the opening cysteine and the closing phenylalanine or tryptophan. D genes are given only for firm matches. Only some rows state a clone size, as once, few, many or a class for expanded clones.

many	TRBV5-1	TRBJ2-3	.	TGCGCCAGCAGCCCAAGGCCGGGGGCAGATACGCAGTATTTT	CASSPRPGADTQYF
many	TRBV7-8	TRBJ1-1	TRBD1	TGTGCCAGCAGCTTATGGGCTCCACCGGGACAGGGACCGAACACTGAAGCTTTCTTT	CASSLWAPPGQGPNTEAFF
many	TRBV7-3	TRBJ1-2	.	TGTGCCAGCAGCTCATCAACCGGGACCGTTATTGGCTACACCTTC	CASSSSTGTVIGYTF
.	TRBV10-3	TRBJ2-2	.	TGTGCCATCGGTTCGCCTAGCCAGAACACCGGGGAGCTGTTTTTT	CAIGSPSQNTGELFF
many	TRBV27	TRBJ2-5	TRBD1	TGTGCCAGCACCCGGACAGGGAAAAGAGAGACCCAGTACTTC	CASTRTGKRETQYF
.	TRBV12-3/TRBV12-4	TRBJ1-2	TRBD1	TGTGCCAGCACCGAACAGGGGAAGTATGGCGACACCTTC	CASTEQGKYGDTF
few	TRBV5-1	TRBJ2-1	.	TGCGCCAGCAGCCCCGGGACGGCCACCGGCAATGAGCAGTTCTTC	CASSPGTATGNEQFF
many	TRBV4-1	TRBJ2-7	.	TGCGCCAGCAGCCAAGATGGTGCAGCACCCTACGAGCAGTACTTC	CASSQDGAAPYEQYF
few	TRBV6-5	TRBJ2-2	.	TGTGCCAGCAGTTACTCGAGCCTGTCGGGGGAGCTGTTTTTT	CASSYSSLSGELFF
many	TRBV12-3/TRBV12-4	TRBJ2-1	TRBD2	TGTGCCAGCAGTTTAGGGGCGGGGGGCTCCTACAATGAGCAGTTCTTC	CASSLGAGGSYNEQFF
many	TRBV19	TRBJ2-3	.	TGTGCCAGTACCCCGGGGGTTCGCACAGATACGCAGTATTTT	CASTPGVRTDTQYF
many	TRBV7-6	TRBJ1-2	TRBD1	TGTGCCAGCAGCTTAGACCACAGGGGCAACTATGGCTACACCTTC	CASSLDHRGNYGYTF
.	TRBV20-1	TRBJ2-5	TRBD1	TGCTGTGCTAGTGGGGGAACGTCCGACAGGGAAGTGGAGACCCAGTACTTC	CCASGGTSDREVETQYF
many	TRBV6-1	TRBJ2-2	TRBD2	TGTGCCAGCAGAGGGGGGACTAGCTTAACCGGGGAGCTGTTTTTT	CASRGGTSLTGELFF
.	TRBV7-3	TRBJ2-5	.	TGTGCCAGCAGCAAAGGAGGGGGGTTGGAGACCCAGTACTTC	CASSKGGGLETQYF
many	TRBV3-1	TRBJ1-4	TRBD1	TGTGCCAGCAGCCAGGGCCAGGGGGCGCGGGAGGAAAAACTGTTTTTT	CASSQGQGAREEKLFF
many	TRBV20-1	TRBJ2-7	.	TGCAGTGCTAGAGATCTTGGCGGGGTCTACGAGCAGTACTTC	CSARDLGGVYEQYF
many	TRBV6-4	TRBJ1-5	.	TGTGCCAGCAGTGAAACCAGCAATCAGCCCCAGCATTTT	CASSETSNQPQHF
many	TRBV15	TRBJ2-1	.	TGTGCCACCAGCAGAGATTTAGGTAGATCCGGTGAGCAGTTCTTC	CATSRDLGRSGEQFF
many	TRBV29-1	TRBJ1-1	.	TGCAGCGTTGAAGATCAAGTGAACACTGAAGCTTTCTTT	CSVEDQVNTEAFF
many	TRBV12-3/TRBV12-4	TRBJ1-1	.	TGTGCCAGCAGTCCAAACACGCTTGAAGCTTTCTTT	CASSPNTLEAFF
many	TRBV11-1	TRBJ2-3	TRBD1	TGTGCCAGCAGACGGACAGGGAGGACAGATACGCAGTATTTT	CASRRTGRTDTQYF
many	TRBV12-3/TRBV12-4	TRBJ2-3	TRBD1	TGTGCCAGCACTCGCGGGACAGGGCAGTATTTT	CASTRGTGQYF
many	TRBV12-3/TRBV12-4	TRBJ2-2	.	TGTGCCAGCGGCTATGTAACCGGGGAGCTGTTTTTT	CASGYVTGELFF
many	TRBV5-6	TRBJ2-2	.	TGTGCCAGCAGCTTTCCGATAACGCGGCCTCAACACACCGGGGAGCTGTTTTTT	CASSFPITRPQHTGELFF
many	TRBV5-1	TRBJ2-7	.	TGCGCCAGCAGCTTGGGGGGACTTTCTGGGCAGTACTTC	CASSLGGLSGQYF
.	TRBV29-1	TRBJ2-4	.	TGCAGCGTTGAGGACTGGGGGTTGGGAAACATTCAGTACTTC	CSVEDWGLGNIQYF
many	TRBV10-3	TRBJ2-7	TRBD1	TGTGCCATACGGGACAGGGGGGTCTACGAGCAGTACTTC	CAIRDRGVYEQYF
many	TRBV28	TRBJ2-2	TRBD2	TGTGCCAGCAGCCGAACCGGGGGGTACGGGGAGCTGTTTTTT	CASSRTGGYGELFF
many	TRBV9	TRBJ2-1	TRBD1	TGTGCCAGCAGCGGGGGGCTAGGGACAGGCGACTACAATGAGCAGTTCTTC	CASSGGLGTGDYNEQFF
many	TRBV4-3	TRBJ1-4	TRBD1	TGCGCCAGCAGCCCCCAACCGGGACAGGGGTCCGATGAAAAACTGTTTTTT	CASSPQPGQGSDEKLFF
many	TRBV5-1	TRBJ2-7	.	TGCGCCAGCAGCCACGACAGCGAATACGAGCAGTACTTC	CASSHDSEYEQYF
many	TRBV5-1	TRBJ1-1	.	TGCGCCAGCAGCTTGGGACCGGGGGACACTGAAGCTTTCTTT	CASSLGPGDTEAFF
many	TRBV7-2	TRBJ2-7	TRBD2	TGTGCCAGCAGCCTTACTAGCGGGGATTACGAGCAGTACTTC	CASSLTSGDYEQYF
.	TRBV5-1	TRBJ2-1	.	TGCGCCAGCGGGACGGGCAATGAGCAGTTCTTC	CASGTGNEQFF
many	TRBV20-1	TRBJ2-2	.	TGCAGTGCTAGAGATTTGGGCCAGGAACCCACCGGGGAGCTGTTTTTT	CSARDLGQEPTGELFF
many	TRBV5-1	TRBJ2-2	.	TGCGCCAGCAGCTTTATCGGGGCAGATACCGGGGAGCTGTTTTTT	CASSFIGADTGELFF
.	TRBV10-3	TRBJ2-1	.	TGTGCCATCAGTGAACTCCTAAGCTCCTACAATGAGCAGTTCTTC	CAISELLSSYNEQFF
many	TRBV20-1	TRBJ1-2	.	TGCAGTGCTAGGGAGGAACCGAACTATGGCTACACCTTC	CSAREEPNYGYTF
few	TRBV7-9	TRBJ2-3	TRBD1	TGTGCCAGCAGCCTCGCAGCAGGGGGCATAGGTCCAGATACGCAGTATTTT	CASSLAAGGIGPDTQYF
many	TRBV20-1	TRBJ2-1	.	TGCAGTGCGAGTCTCGGGGGCCCCGCCTACAATGAGCAGTTCTTC	CSASLGGPAYNEQFF
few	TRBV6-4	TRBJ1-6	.	TGTGCCAGCAGTGACGAAAGGGATTCACCCCTCCACTTT	CASSDERDSPLHF
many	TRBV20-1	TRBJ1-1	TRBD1	TGCAGTGCTAGAGATCCGGACAGGGGGAACACTGAAGCTTTCTTT	CSARDPDRGNTEAFF
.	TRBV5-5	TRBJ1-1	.	TGTGCCAGCAGCTTGGCCGTGGGACGGTCGAACACTGAAGCTTTCTTT	CASSLAVGRSNTEAFF
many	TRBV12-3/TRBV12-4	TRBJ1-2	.	TGTGCCAGCAGTTTAAAGGGAATCCACTATGGCTACACCTTC	CASSLKGIHYGYTF
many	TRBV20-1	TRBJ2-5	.	TGCAGTGCCCATGAGGCCTCAGGGGCCCAGTACTTC	CSAHEASGAQYF
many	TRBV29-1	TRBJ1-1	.	TGCAGCGTTGAACTTGGGGGAGAAACTGAAGCTTTCTTT	CSVELGGETEAFF
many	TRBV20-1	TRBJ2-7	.	TGCAGTGCCTGGGGGGCCCTAAACCTTAGCTCCTACGAGCAGTACTTC	CSAWGALNLSSYEQYF
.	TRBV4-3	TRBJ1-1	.	TGCGCCAGCAGCCACGGTAGGGCGGTTAACACTGAAGCTTTCTTT	CASSHGRAVNTEAFF
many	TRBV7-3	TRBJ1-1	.	TGTGCCAGCAGCTTTGGAGGGAGTAATGAAGCTTTCTTT	CASSFGGSNEAFF
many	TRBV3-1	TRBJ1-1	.	TGTGCCAGCAGCCAAGCGCTGGCTTTGAACACTGAAGCTTTCTTT	CASSQALALNTEAFF
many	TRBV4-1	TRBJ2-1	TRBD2	TGCGCCAGCACCCCTGGACTAGCGGGGGGGACCTACAATGAGCAGTTCTTC	CASTPGLAGGTYNEQFF
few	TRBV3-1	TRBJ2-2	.	TGTGCCAGCAGCCCCCTCCTTTACCCTGGAGGGGAGCTGTTTTTT	CASSPLLYPGGELFF
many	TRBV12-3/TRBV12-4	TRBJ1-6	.	TGTGCCAGCAGTAGGCGGGGCTCCTATAATTCACCCCTCCACTTT	CASSRRGSYNSPLHF
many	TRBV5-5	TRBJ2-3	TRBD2	TGTGCCAGCAGCGCACCGCCGGGACTAGCAAGGGGAGATACGCAGTATTTT	CASSAPPGLARGDTQYF
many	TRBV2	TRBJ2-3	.	TGTGCCATTCGACTTCTCCTAGGGGCAGATACGCAGTATTTT	CAIRLLLGADTQYF
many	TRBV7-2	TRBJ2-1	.	TGTGCCAGCAGCTTTGACAGCTTTAGATCCTACAATGAGCAGTTCTTC	CASSFDSFRSYNEQFF
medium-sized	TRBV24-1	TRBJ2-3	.	TGTGCCACCAGTGATTCAACAGGGATGACAGATACGCAGTATTTT	CATSDSTGMTDTQYF
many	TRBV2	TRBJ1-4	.	TGTGCCAGCAGTACAAGGGGGATAGCAACTAATGAAAAACTGTTTTTT	CASSTRGIATNEKLFF